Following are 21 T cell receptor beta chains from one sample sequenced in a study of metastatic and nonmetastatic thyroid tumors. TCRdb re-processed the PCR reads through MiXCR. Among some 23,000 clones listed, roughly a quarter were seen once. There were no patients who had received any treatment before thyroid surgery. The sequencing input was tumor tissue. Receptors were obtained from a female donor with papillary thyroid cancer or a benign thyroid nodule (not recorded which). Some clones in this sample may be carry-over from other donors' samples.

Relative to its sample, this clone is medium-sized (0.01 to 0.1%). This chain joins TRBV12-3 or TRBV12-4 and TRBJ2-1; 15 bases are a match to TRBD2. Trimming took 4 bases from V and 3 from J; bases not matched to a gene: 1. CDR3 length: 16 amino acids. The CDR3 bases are TGTGCCAGCAGTTCGGGACTAGCGGGGGGCTACAATGAGCAGTTCTTC. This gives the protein CASSSGLAGGYNEQFF.

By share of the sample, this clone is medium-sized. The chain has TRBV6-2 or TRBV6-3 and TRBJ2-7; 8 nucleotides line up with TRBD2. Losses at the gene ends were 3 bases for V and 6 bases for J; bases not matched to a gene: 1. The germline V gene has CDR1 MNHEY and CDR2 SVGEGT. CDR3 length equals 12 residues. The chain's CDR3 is CASSYAGGEQYF. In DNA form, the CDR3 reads TGTGCCAGCAGTTATGCGGGAGGCGAGCAGTACTTC.

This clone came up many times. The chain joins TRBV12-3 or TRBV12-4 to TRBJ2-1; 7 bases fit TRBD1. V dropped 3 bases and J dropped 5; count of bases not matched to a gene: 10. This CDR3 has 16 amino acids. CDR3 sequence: CASSFNRGLYDNEQFF. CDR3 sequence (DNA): TGTGCCAGCAGTTTCAACAGGGGATTGTACGACAATGAGCAGTTCTTC.

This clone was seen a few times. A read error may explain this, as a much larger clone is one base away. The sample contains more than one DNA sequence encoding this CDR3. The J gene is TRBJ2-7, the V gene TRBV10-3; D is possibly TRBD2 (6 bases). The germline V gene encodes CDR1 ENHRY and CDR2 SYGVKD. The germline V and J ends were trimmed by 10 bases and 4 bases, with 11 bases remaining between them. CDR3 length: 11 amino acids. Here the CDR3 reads CATGTEYEQYF. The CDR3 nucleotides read TGTGCCACAGGGACTGAGTACGAGCAGTACTTC.

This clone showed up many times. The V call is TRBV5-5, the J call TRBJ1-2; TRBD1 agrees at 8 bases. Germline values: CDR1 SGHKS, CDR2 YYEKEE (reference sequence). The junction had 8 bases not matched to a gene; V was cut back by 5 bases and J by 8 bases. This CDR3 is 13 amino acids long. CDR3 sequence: CASRGQGGLGYTF. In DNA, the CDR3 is TGTGCCAGCAGAGGACAGGGAGGTTTAGGCTACACCTTC.

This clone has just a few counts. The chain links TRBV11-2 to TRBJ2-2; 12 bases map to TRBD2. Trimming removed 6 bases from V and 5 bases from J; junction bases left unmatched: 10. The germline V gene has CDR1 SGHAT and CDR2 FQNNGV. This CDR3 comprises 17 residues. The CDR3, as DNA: TGTGCCAGCAGTCGGACTAGCGGGGTGACCAATACCGGGGAGCTGTTTTTT. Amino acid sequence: CASSRTSGVTNTGELFF. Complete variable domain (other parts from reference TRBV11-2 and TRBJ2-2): EAGVAQSPRYKIIEKRQSVAFWCNPISGHATLYWYQQILGQGPKLLIQFQNNGVVDDSQLPKDRFSAERLKGVDSTLKIQPAKLEDSAVYLCASSRTSGVTNTGELFFGEGSRLTVL.

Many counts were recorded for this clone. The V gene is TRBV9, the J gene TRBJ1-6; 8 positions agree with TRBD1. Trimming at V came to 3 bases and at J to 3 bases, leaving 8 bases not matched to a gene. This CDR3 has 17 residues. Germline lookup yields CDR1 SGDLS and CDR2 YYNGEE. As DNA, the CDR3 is TGTGCCAGCAGCGCAGAAGCGGGACAGGACTATAATTCACCCCTCCACTTT. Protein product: CASSAEAGQDYNSPLHF.

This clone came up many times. CDR3 residues: CASSLAESGGEKLFF. The DNA for the CDR3 is TGCGCCAGCAGCTTGGCCGAGAGTGGAGGTGAAAAACTGTTTTTT. This rearrangement joins TRBV5-1 to TRBJ1-4, with unresolved D. Deletions cut 0 bases from V and 7 bases from J, with 13 bases between. Germline values: CDR1 SGHRS, CDR2 YFSETQ. The CDR3 covers 15 residues.

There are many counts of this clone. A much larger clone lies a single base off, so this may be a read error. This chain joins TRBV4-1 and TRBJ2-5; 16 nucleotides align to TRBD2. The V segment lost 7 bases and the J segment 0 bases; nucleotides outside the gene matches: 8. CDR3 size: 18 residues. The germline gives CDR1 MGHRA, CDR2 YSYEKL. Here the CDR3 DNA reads TGCGCCAGCATCCCGTATGGGACTAGCGGGGGGGACCAAGAGACCCAGTACTTC. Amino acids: CASIPYGTSGGDQETQYF.

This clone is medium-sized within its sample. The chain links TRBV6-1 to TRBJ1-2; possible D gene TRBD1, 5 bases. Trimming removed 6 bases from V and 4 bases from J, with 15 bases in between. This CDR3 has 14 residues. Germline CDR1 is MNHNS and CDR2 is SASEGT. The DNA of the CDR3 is TGTGCCAGCAGCCCCGGGGCGGAGGGCTATGGCTACACCTTC. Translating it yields CASSPGAEGYGYTF.

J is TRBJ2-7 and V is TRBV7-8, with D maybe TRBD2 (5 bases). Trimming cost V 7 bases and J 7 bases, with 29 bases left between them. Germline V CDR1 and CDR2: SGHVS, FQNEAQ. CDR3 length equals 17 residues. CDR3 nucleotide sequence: TGTGCCAGCATCCCAACCGCTACCTCGGGCGGTAGAGGGGAGCAGTACTTC. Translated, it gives CASIPTATSGGRGEQYF.

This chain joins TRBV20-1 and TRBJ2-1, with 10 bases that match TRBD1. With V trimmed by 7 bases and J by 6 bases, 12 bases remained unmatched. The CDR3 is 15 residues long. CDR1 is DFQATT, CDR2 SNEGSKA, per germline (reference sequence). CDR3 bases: TGCAGTGTCAAGCCCGGGACAGGGGCCTCCAATGAGCAGTTCTTC. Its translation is CSVKPGTGASNEQFF.

CDR3 sequence: CASSPRTDAYEQYF. CDR3 DNA sequence: TGTGCCAGCTCACCCCGGACAGATGCCTACGAGCAGTACTTC. The rearrangement uses TRBV18 and TRBJ2-7; D might be TRBD1 (6 bases). Trimming took off 3 bases at V and 2 bases at J, with 11 bases between the two ends. The CDR3 extends over 14 amino acids. The germline V gene encodes CDR1 KGHSH and CDR2 LQKENI.

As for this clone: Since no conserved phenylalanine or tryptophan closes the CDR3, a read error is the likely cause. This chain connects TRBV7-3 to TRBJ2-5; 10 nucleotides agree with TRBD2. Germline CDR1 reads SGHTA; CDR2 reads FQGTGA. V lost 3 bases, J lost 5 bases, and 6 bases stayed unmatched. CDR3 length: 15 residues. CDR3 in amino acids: CASSLSSGGGETQYI. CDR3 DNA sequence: TGTGCCAGCAGCTTGTCTAGCGGGGGCGGGGAGACCCAGTACATC.

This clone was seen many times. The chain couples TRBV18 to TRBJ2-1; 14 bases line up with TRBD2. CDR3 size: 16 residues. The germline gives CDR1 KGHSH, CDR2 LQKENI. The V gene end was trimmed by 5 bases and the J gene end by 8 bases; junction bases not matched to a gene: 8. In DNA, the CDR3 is TGTGCCAGCTCAACGAGGACTAGCGGGGGGAGTGATGAGCAGTTCTTC. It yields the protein CASSTRTSGGSDEQFF.

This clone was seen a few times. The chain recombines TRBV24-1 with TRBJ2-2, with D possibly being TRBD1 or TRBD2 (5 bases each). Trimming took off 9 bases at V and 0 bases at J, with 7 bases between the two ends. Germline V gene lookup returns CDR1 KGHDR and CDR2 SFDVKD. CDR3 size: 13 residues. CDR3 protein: CATWDPNTGELFF. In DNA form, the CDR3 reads TGTGCCACCTGGGACCCGAACACCGGGGAGCTGTTTTTT.

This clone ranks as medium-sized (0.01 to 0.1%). Written as DNA, the CDR3 is TGTGCCAGCAGTTCCTTTGACTATCTCTACGAGCAGTACTTC. Residues: CASSSFDYLYEQYF. V usage is TRBV28 and J usage is TRBJ2-7; TRBD2 might be the D (5 bases). V lost 4 bases to trimming and J lost 3 bases, with 13 bases between them. The germline CDR1 and CDR2 sequences are MDHEN and SYDVKM. The CDR3 has 14 residues.

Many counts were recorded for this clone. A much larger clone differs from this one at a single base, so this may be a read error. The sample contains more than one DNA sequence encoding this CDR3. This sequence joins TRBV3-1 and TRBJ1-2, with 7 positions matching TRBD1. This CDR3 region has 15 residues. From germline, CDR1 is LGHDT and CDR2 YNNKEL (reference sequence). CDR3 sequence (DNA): TGTGCCAGCAGCCAATTTACGACAGGGAACTACGGCTACACCTTC. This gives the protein CASSQFTTGNYGYTF.

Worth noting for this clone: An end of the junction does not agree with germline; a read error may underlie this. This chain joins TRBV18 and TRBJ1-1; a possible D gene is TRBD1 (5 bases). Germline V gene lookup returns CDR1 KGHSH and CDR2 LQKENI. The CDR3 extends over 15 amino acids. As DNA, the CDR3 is TGTGCCAGCTCGCCACCGACCCGGGGGGACTCTGAAGCTTTCTTT. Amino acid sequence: CASSPPTRGDSEAFF.

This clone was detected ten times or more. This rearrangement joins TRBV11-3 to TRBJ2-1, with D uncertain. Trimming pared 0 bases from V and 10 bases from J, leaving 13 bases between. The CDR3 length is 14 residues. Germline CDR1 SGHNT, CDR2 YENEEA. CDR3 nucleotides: TGTGCCAGCAGCTTAGATTCAACGACAACAGAGCAGTTCTTC. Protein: CASSLDSTTTEQFF.

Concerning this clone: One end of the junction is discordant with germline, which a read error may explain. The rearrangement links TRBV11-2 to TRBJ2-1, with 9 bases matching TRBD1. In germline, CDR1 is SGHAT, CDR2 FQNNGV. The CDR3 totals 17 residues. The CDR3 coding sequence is TGTGCCAACAGCCCCGGGACAGGGCGCAGCTCCTACAATGAGCAGTTCTTC. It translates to CANSPGTGRSSYNEQFF.